One and the same sample provided the 19 T cell receptor beta chains below, sequenced in a study of T cell changes during pregnancy in multiple sclerosis (dated by TCRdb to 2018 to 2020). The method was the immunoSEQ multiplex PCR assay. In TCRdb, the immuneACCESS table is reduced to in-frame sequences with V and J assigned. These tables do not hold every clone; where another copy was compared, an unresolved V gene accounts for under half, and the others remain unexplained. Counted in this sample were fewer than 60,000 clones; around 93% of them appeared once. The ten largest clonotypes hold roughly 10% of the sample. This specimen consisted of CD8+ T cells from peripheral blood mononuclear cells, obtained after pregnancy. The origin of the receptors is a female donor with multiple sclerosis, enrolled in a pregnancy study.

This rearrangement joins TRBV27 to TRBJ2-5; 7 positions agree with TRBD1. V was clipped by 5 bases and J by 5 bases; unmatched bases: 14. Germline CDR1 reads MNHEY; CDR2 reads SMNVEV (reference sequence). The CDR3 is 16 residues long. CDR3: CASSLLTGNGRETQYF. The CDR3, as DNA: TGTGCCAGCAGTCTCTTGACAGGGAACGGTCGGGAGACCCAGTACTTC.

Here the CDR3 DNA reads TGTGCCAGCAGCTTAACAGGCGGGACAGTGAACACTGAAGCTTTCTTT. Residues: CASSLTGGTVNTEAFF. J is TRBJ1-1 and V is TRBV7-3, with TRBD1 matching over 7 bases. The CDR3 is 16 residues long. Germline CDR1 SGHTA, CDR2 FQGTGA. The trim removed 0 bases at V and 0 bases at J, leaving 4 bases unmatched.

V usage is TRBV4-2 and J usage is TRBJ2-6; possibly TRBD2 for D (6 bases). The germline V gene has CDR1 LGHNA and CDR2 YNFKEQ. V was cut by 5 bases and J by 0 bases, with 11 bases left in between. This CDR3 contains 16 residues. CDR3 sequence: CASSGRDFSGANVLTF. The CDR3 coding sequence is TGTGCCAGCAGCGGCAGGGACTTCTCTGGGGCCAACGTCCTGACTTTC.

This clone has a single count. The V gene is TRBV9, the J gene TRBJ1-1; possibly TRBD1 for D (6 bases). V was pared by 0 bases and J by 0 bases, with 12 bases between. CDR1 is SGDLS and CDR2 is YYNGEE in the germline V gene. The CDR3 is made up of 16 amino acids. The CDR3 loop is CASSVEGGGLNTEAFF. DNA for the CDR3: TGTGCCAGCAGCGTAGAGGGGGGGGGATTGAACACTGAAGCTTTCTTT. The whole variable domain, remainder taken from reference TRBV9 and TRBJ1-1, is DSGVTQTPKHLITATGQRVTLRCSPRSGDLSVYWYQQSLDQGLQFLIQYYNGEERAKGNILERFSAQQFPDLHSELNLSSLELGDSALYFCASSVEGGGLNTEAFFGQGTRLTVV.

The J gene is TRBJ2-3, the V gene TRBV7-2; possibly TRBD1 for D (5 bases). The germline V gene has CDR1 SGHTA and CDR2 FQGNSA. V shed 7 bases and J shed 1 base, with 18 bases lying between them. The CDR3 length is 16 residues. Here the CDR3 DNA reads TGTGCCAGCAACCCTATTGACAGTTATCGCACAGATACGCAGTATTTT. As protein: CASNPIDSYRTDTQYF. Full variable domain (missing parts from reference TRBV7-2 and TRBJ2-3): GAGVSQSPSNKVTEKGKDVELRCDPISGHTALYWYRQSLGQGLEFLIYFQGNSAPDKSGLPSDRFSAERTGGSVSTLTIQRTQQEDSAVYLCASNPIDSYRTDTQYFGPGTRLTVL.

This chain connects TRBV5-1 to TRBJ2-7; a possible D gene is TRBD1 (7 bases). From germline, CDR1 is SGHRS and CDR2 YFSETQ. Trimming took off 4 bases at V and 2 bases at J, with 13 bases between the two ends. This CDR3 region has 14 residues. CDR3 in amino acids: CASSLEGAPYEQYF. CDR3 nucleotide sequence: TGCGCCAGCAGCCTGGAGGGGGCCCCCTACGAGCAGTACTTC.

This clone is labeled medium-sized. The rearrangement joins TRBV7-2 to TRBJ1-2; 11 bases are a match to TRBD1. The CDR3 is 14 residues long. From germline, CDR1 is SGHTA and CDR2 FQGNSA. V dropped 3 bases and J dropped 8; count of bases not matched to a gene: 5. The DNA for the CDR3 is TGTGCCAGCAGCTTCCGGGACAGGGGGGACGGCTACACCTTC. Its protein product is CASSFRDRGDGYTF.

The DNA of the CDR3 is TGTGCCAGCAGTGATAGACAGGGGGCTAACTACGAGCAGTACTTC. Encoded protein: CASSDRQGANYEQYF. The chain recombines TRBV7-6 with TRBJ2-7, with TRBD1 matching over 10 bases. The V and J ends lost 6 bases and 3 bases, in that order; junction bases with no gene match: 8. The CDR3 runs 15 residues. Germline lookup yields CDR1 SGHVS and CDR2 FNYEAQ.

This clone has just one count. The chain is built from TRBV7-9 and TRBJ2-3; 7 bases line up with TRBD2. Trimming removed 6 bases from V and 4 bases from J; junction bases left unmatched: 4. Per the germline V gene, CDR1 is SEHNR and CDR2 is FQNEAQ (reference sequence). CDR3 length equals 13 residues. CDR3 sequence reads: CASRRGSADTQYF. Written as DNA, the CDR3 is TGTGCCAGCAGGCGGGGGTCGGCAGATACGCAGTATTTT. The complete variable domain, with remaining parts taken from reference TRBV7-9 and TRBJ2-3, reads DTGVSQNPRHKITKRGQNVTFRCDPISEHNRLYWYRQTLGQGPEFLTYFQNEAQLEKSRLLSDRFSAERPKGSFSTLEIQRTEQGDSAMYLCASRRGSADTQYFGPGTRLTVL.

The V gene is TRBV9, the J gene TRBJ1-1, with D perhaps matching TRBD1 (6 bases). The CDR3 totals 16 residues. Trimming pared 0 bases from V and 1 base from J, leaving 13 bases between. From germline, CDR1 is SGDLS and CDR2 YYNGEE. CDR3 coding DNA: TGTGCCAGCAGCGTAGGCGGGGGCTGGGGGAACACTGAAGCTTTCTTT. It is translated as CASSVGGGWGNTEAFF.

The V gene is TRBV25-1, the J gene TRBJ2-5; tentatively, D is TRBD2 (6 bases). CDR1 is MGHDK, CDR2 SYGVNS, per germline. CDR3 size: 14 residues. V was cut by 3 bases and J by 2 bases, with 10 bases left in between. In DNA, the CDR3 is TGTGCCAGCAGTGATCACGGGGGACAAGAGACCCAGTACTTC. This encodes CASSDHGGQETQYF. The full variable domain, in which reference TRBV25-1 and TRBJ2-5 provide the parts outside the CDR3, is EADIYQTPRYLVIGTGKKITLECSQTMGHDKMYWYQQDPGMELHLIHYSYGVNSTEKGDLSSESTVSRIRTEHFPLTLESARPSHTSQYLCASSDHGGQETQYFGPGTRLLVL.

The chain carries TRBV27 and TRBJ2-5, with D perhaps TRBD1 (7 bases). Trimming removed 4 bases at V and 5 bases at J, with 17 bases between. From germline, CDR1 is MNHEY and CDR2 SMNVEV (reference sequence). The CDR3 spans 15 residues. The CDR3 here is CASSSRDSNRETQYF. In nucleotides, the CDR3 is TGTGCCAGCAGTTCGCGGGACAGCAACAGGGAGACCCAGTACTTC.

The J gene is TRBJ1-6, the V gene TRBV2; D is undetermined. Germline V gives CDR1 SNHLY, CDR2 FYNNEI. This CDR3 has 17 amino acids. V was shortened by 5 bases and J by 0 bases, with 14 bases between the two germline ends. CDR3 DNA: TGTGCCAGCAGTATTGCCCAGACAAGCTCCTATAATTCACCCCTCCACTTT. Translated: CASSIAQTSSYNSPLHF.

The chain recombines TRBV21-1 with TRBJ2-7; the tabulated D call, TRBD2, remains unverified against the DNA. TRBV21-1 represents a pseudogene. CDR3 size: 12 residues. The CDR3 protein is CASSKSAYEQYF. The DNA for the CDR3 is TGTGCCAGCAGCAAAAGCGCCTACGAGCAGTACTTC.

This chain links TRBV7-8 with TRBJ2-7; 7 bases line up with TRBD1. The ends lost 4 bases at V and 6 bases at J; junction bases unmatched: 6. Germline V lookup: CDR1 SGHVS, CDR2 FQNEAQ. The CDR3 runs to 13 residues. The chain's CDR3 is CASSWGQTAEQYF. CDR3 sequence (DNA): TGTGCCAGCAGCTGGGGACAGACGGCCGAGCAGTACTTC.

CDR3 nucleotides: TGTGCCAGCAGCGACAACAGAATCCTAACTTCTAACTATGGCTACACCTTC. Residues: CASSDNRILTSNYGYTF. The chain links TRBV5-4 to TRBJ1-2; D is uncertain. V lost 4 bases, J lost 0 bases, and 19 bases lay in between. Germline V CDR1 and CDR2: SGHNT, YYREEE (reference sequence). The length of the CDR3 is 17 residues. The entire variable domain, with the rest obtained from reference TRBV5-4 and TRBJ1-2, is as follows: ETGVTQSPTHLIKTRGQQVTLRCSSQSGHNTVSWYQQALGQGPQFIFQYYREEENGRGNFPPRFSGLQFPNYSSELNVNALELDDSALYLCASSDNRILTSNYGYTFGSGTRLTVV.

J is TRBJ1-4 and V is TRBV27; the D is unclear. Germline CDR1 reads MNHEY; CDR2 reads SMNVEV (reference sequence). V was cut by 4 bases and J by 8 bases, with 11 bases left in between. The CDR3 has 13 amino acids. In DNA, the CDR3 is TGTGCCAGCAGTTGGGCAGCGGGGGAAAAACTGTTTTTT. This encodes CASSWAAGEKLFF.

The chain is built from TRBV19 and TRBJ2-6; D not resolved. Germline CDR1 and CDR2: LNHDA and SQIVND (reference sequence). Trimming removed 1 base from V and 0 bases from J, with 13 bases in between. The CDR3 sequence is 18 residues long. CDR3 nucleotide sequence: TGTGCCAGTAGTATAGCGGAGTTCCCTGGCTCTGGGGCCAACGTCCTGACTTTC. Its protein is CASSIAEFPGSGANVLTF.

The chain has TRBV13 and TRBJ2-1, with 9 bases fitting TRBD1. The CDR3 spans 17 residues. The germline V gene has CDR1 PRHDT and CDR2 FYEKMQ (reference sequence). V shed 0 bases, J shed 4 bases, and the junction held 7 bases outside the gene matches. Written as DNA, the CDR3 is TGTGCCAGCAGCTTAGGAATCGACAGGGGGATTTACAATGAGCAGTTCTTC. Its translation is CASSLGIDRGIYNEQFF.